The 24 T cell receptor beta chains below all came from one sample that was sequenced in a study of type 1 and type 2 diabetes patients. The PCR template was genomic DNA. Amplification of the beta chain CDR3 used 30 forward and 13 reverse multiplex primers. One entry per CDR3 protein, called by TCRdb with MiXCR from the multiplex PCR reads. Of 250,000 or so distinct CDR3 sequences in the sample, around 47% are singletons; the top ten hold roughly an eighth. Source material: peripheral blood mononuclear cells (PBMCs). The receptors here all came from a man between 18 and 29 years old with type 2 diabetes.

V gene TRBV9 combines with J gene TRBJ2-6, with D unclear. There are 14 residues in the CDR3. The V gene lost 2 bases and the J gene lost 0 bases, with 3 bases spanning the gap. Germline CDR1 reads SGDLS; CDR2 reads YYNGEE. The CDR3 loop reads CASSVLSGANVLTF. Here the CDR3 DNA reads TGTGCCAGCAGCGTGCTCTCTGGGGCCAACGTCCTGACTTTC.

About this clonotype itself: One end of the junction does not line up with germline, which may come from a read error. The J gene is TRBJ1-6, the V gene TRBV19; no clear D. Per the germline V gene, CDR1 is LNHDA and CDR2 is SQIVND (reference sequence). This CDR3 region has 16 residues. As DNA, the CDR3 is TGCGCCAGTAGTATTTACTCGAGCCCTCCTAATTCACCCCTCCACTTT. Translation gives CASSIYSSPPNSPLHF.

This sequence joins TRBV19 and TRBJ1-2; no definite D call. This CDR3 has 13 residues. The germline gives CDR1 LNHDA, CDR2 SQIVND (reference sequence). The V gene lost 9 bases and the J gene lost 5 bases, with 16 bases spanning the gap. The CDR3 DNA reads TGTGCCAGCGGTTTTGGAGGGCTTTATGGCTACACCTTC. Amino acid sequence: CASGFGGLYGYTF.

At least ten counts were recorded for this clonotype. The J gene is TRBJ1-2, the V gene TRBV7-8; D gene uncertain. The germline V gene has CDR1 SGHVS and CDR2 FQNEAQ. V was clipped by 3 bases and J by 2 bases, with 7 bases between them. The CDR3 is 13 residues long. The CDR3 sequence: CASSFGGNYGYTF. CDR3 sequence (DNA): TGTGCCAGCAGCTTCGGCGGGAACTATGGCTACACCTTC.

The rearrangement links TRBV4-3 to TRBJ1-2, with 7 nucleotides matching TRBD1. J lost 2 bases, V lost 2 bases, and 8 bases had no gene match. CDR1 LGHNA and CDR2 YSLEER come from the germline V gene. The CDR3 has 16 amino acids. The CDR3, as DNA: TGCGCCAGCAGCCAACGGGACAGCGGAGGGAACTATGGCTACACCTTC. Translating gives CASSQRDSGGNYGYTF.

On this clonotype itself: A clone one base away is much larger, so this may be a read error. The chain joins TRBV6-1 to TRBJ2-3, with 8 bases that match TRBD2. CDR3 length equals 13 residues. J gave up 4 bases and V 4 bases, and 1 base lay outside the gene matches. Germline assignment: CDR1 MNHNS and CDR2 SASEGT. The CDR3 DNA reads TGTGCCAGCAGTGTCGGGGGGGCAGATACGCAGTATTTT. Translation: CASSVGGADTQYF.

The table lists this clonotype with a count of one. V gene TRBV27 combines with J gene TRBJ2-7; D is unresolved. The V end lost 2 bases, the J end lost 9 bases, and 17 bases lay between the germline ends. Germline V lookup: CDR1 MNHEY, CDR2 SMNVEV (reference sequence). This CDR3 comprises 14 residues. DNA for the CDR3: TGTGCCAGCAGTTTACGGTTGCCCGACCGCGGGCAGTACTTC. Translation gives CASSLRLPDRGQYF.

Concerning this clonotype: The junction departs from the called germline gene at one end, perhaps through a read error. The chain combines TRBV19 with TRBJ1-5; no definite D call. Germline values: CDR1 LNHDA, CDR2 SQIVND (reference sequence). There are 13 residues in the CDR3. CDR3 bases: TGTGCCAGCCAGTTTAGAGGCAACCAGCCCCAGCATTTT. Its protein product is CASQFRGNQPQHF.

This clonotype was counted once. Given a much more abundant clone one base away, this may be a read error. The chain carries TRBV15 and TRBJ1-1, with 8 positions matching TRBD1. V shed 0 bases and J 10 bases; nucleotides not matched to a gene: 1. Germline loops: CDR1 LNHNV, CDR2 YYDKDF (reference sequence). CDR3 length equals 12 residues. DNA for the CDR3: TGTGCCACCAGCAGAGATACAGGGGGAGCTTTCTTT. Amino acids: CATSRDTGGAFF.

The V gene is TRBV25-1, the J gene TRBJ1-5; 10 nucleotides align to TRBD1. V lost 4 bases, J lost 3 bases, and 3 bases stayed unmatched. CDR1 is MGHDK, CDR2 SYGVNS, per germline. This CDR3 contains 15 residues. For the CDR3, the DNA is TGTGCCAGCAGTGGGGGACAGGGGTTCAATCAGCCCCAGCATTTT. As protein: CASSGGQGFNQPQHF.

The CDR3 bases are TGTGCCACCAGCAGAGTGGCAGGGGCCTACAATGAGCAGTTCTTC. This codes for CATSRVAGAYNEQFF. V gene TRBV2 combines with J gene TRBJ2-1; D may be TRBD1 (6 bases). V was shortened by 10 bases and J by 2 bases, with 18 bases between the two germline ends. The germline V gene has CDR1 SNHLY and CDR2 FYNNEI. CDR3 size: 15 residues.

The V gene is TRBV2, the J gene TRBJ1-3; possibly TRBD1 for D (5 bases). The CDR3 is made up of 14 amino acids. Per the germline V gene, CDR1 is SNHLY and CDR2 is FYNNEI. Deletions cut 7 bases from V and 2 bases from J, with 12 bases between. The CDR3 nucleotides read TGTGCCAGCAACCTCCAGGGTGCTGGAAACACCATATATTTT. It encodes CASNLQGAGNTIYF.

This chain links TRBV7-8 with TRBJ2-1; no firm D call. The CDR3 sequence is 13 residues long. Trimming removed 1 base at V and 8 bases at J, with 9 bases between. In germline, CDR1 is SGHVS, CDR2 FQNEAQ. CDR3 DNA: TGTGCCAGCAGCTTAGTGAGGAGCCATGAGCAGTTCTTC. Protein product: CASSLVRSHEQFF.

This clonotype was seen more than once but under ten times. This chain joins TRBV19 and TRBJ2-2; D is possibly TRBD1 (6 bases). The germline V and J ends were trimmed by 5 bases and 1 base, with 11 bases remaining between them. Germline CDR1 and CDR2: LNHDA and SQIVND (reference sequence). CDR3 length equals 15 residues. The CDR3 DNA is TGTGCCAGTAGTCGGACAGAGGTGAACACCGGGGAGCTGTTTTTT. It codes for CASSRTEVNTGELFF. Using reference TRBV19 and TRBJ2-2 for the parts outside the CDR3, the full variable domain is DGGITQSPKYLFRKEGQNVTLSCEQNLNHDAMYWYRQDPGQGLRLIYYSQIVNDFQKGDIAEGYSVSREKKESFPLTVTSAQKNPTAFYLCASSRTEVNTGELFFGEGSRLTVL.

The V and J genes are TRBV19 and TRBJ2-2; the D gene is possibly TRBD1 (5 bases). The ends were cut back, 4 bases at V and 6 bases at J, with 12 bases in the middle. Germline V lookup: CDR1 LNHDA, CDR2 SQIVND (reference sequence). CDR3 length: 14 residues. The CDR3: CASSTNRLSGELFF. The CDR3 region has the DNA TGTGCCAGTAGTACAAACAGGTTATCCGGGGAGCTGTTTTTT.

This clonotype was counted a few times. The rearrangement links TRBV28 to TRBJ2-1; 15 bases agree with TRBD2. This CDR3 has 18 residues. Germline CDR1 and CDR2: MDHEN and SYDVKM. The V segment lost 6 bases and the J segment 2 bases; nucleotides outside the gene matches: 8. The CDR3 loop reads CASRKWTSGRVTYNEQFF. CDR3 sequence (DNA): TGTGCCAGCAGGAAATGGACTAGCGGGAGGGTTACCTACAATGAGCAGTTCTTC.

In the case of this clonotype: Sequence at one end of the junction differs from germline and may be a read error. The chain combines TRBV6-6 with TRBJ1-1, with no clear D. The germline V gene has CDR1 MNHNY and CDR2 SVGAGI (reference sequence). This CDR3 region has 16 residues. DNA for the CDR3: TGTGCCATCAGTGATTCCAGGACTTCGCGAATCACTGAAGCTTTCTTT. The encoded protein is CAISDSRTSRITEAFF.

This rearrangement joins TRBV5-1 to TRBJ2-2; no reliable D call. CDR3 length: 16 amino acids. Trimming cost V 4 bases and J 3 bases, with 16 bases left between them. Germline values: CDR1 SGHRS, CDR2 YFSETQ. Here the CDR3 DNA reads TGCGCCAGCAGCCCTCCGCCGCTCGGGTACACCGGGGAGCTGTTTTTT. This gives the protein CASSPPPLGYTGELFF.

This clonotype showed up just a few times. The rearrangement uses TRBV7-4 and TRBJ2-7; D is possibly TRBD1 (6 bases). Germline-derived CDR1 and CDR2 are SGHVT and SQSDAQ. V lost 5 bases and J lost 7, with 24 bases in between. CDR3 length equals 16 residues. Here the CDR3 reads CASSHRTEPDAWEQYF. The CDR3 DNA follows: TGTGCCAGCAGCCACCGGACAGAACCGGATGCTTGGGAGCAGTACTTC.

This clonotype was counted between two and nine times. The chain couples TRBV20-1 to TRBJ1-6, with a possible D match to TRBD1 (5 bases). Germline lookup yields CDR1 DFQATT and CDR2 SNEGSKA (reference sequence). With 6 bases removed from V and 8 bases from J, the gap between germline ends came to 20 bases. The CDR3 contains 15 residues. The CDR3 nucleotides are TGCAGTGCCATCGATGGGCGGGGCGACTATTCACCCCTCCACTTT. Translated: CSAIDGRGDYSPLHF.

The CDR3: CASSYSSDHYFGYTF. CDR3 DNA sequence: TGTGCCAGCAGTTACTCTTCCGATCACTACTTTGGCTACACCTTC. The V gene is TRBV6-5, the J gene TRBJ1-2; D is undetermined. The CDR3 runs 15 residues. Deletions cut 0 bases from V and 7 bases from J, with 15 bases between. Germline CDR1 is MNHEY and CDR2 is SVGAGI.

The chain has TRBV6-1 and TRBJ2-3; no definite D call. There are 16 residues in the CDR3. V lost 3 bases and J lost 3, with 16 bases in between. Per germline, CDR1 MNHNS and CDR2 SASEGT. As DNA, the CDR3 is TGTGCCAGCAGTGATGTTGGCGGTTCGGTTACAGATACGCAGTATTTT. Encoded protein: CASSDVGGSVTDTQYF.

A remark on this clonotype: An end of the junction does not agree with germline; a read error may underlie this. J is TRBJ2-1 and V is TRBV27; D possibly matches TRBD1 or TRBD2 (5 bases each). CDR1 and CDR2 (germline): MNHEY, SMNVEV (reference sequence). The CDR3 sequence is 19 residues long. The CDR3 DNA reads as TGCGCCAGCAGTGTTTTATCTACGTTTGGAGCGGACACCTACAATGAGCAGTTCTTC. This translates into CASSVLSTFGADTYNEQFF.

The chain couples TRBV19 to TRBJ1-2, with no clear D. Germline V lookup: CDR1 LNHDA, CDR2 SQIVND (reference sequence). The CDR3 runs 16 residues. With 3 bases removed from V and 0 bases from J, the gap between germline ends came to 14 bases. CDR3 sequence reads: CASSIGGRRTNYGYTF. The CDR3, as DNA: TGTGCCAGTAGTATCGGCGGACGCAGAACTAACTATGGCTACACCTTC.